The 26 T cell receptor beta chains below were found in one sample sequenced in a study of low-dose radiotherapy and immunotherapy resistance in tumors. Primers used for first-strand cDNA, a TRAV- and TRBV-specific set, covered both alpha and beta chains. It was with a constant-region primer and a V-primer adapter that TCRs were amplified over around 18 PCR cycles. TCRdb reprocessed the reads via MiXCR and lists one record per CDR3 protein. The sample gives some 6,200 distinct CDR3 sequences, roughly 85% of which show up once; around 5.7% is in the top ten. These TCRs come from a human donor with advanced metastatic prostate, ovarian, gallbladder or colorectal cancer (not recorded which). This table probably holds off-target reads from a library built for another chain.

The genes are TRBV3-1 and TRBJ2-7; no firm D call. Germline assignment: CDR1 LGHDT and CDR2 YNNKEL (reference sequence). The CDR3 is 14 amino acids. V was shortened by 0 bases and J by 2 bases, with 8 bases between the two germline ends. CDR3 bases: TGTGCCAGCAGCCAAGAGTACTCTCCCTACGAGCAGTACTTC. Residues: CASSQEYSPYEQYF.

V and J are TRBV7-9 and TRBJ2-3; tentatively, D is TRBD1 or TRBD2 (5 bases each). With 5 bases removed from V and 4 bases from J, the gap between germline ends came to 13 bases. The CDR3 runs 14 residues. Germline V gene sequence: CDR1 SEHNR, CDR2 FQNEAQ (reference sequence). CDR3 in DNA: TGTGCCAGCAGCCCCAGCCTGGGGGCAGATACGCAGTATTTT. It yields the protein CASSPSLGADTQYF.

This CDR3 is CASSLFRGDYNEQFF. The CDR3 bases are TGTGCCAGCAGCTTGTTCCGTGGGGACTACAATGAGCAGTTCTTC. The rearrangement uses TRBV5-4 and TRBJ2-1, with no clear D. CDR3 length: 15 amino acids. The germline CDR1 and CDR2 sequences are SGHNT and YYREEE (reference sequence). The V end lost 1 base, the J end lost 3 bases, and 11 bases lay between the germline ends.

CDR3 coding DNA: TGTGCCAGCAGGAACGTCCGGACGGGGGTATACCAAGAGACCCAGTACTTC. Its translation: CASRNVRTGVYQETQYF. This sequence joins TRBV6-1 and TRBJ2-5; perhaps TRBD2 as D (6 bases). Germline V lookup: CDR1 MNHNS, CDR2 SASEGT. CDR3 length equals 17 residues. The ends were cut back, 6 bases at V and 0 bases at J, with 20 bases in the middle.

CDR3 protein: CSVLWPTEAFF. The CDR3 nucleotides are TGCAGCGTTCTATGGCCCACTGAAGCTTTCTTT. J is TRBJ1-1 and V is TRBV29-1; D gene ambiguous. The germline V and J ends were trimmed by 5 bases and 4 bases, with 8 bases remaining between them. The CDR3 is 11 residues long. From germline, CDR1 is SQVTM and CDR2 ANQGSEA.

The V call is TRBV4-3, the J call TRBJ2-7; tentatively, D is TRBD1 (6 bases). Germline V CDR1 and CDR2: LGHNA, YSLEER. The V and J ends lost 8 bases and 4 bases respectively, with 12 bases between them. This CDR3 contains 12 residues. The CDR3 loop reads CASGMRGYEQYF. CDR3 coding DNA: TGCGCCAGCGGAATGAGGGGGTACGAGCAGTACTTC.

The chain combines TRBV3-1 with TRBJ2-3; no firm D call. With 0 bases removed from V and 2 bases from J, the gap between germline ends came to 6 bases. CDR3 size: 14 residues. The germline CDR1 and CDR2 sequences are LGHDT and YNNKEL (reference sequence). In DNA, the CDR3 is TGTGCCAGCAGCCAAGATCCGGACACAGATACGCAGTATTTT. Its protein is CASSQDPDTDTQYF.

The sample holds one count of this clonotype. The V gene is TRBV29-1, the J gene TRBJ2-7; no clear D. V was trimmed by 4 bases and J by 1 base, leaving 14 bases between them. The length of the CDR3 is 14 residues. Germline CDR1 is SQVTM and CDR2 is ANQGSEA. The chain's CDR3 is CSVVPHGRSYEQYF. The CDR3 DNA sequence: TGCAGCGTTGTCCCCCATGGCCGGTCCTACGAGCAGTACTTC.

The chain links TRBV18 to TRBJ2-1; no reliable D call. This CDR3 spans 14 amino acids. V lost 0 bases and J lost 5, with 8 bases in between. CDR1 and CDR2 (germline): KGHSH, LQKENI. DNA for the CDR3: TGTGCCAGCTCACCACCGGCCAGGCACAATGAGCAGTTCTTC. Protein product: CASSPPARHNEQFF.

This clonotype has just a few counts. The gene calls are TRBV20-1 and TRBJ2-1, with 7 positions matching TRBD2. The V segment lost 1 base and the J segment 0 bases; nucleotides outside the gene matches: 3. CDR3 length: 15 amino acids. Germline lookup yields CDR1 DFQATT and CDR2 SNEGSKA (reference sequence). The CDR3 protein is CSARVASGSYNEQFF. Written as DNA, the CDR3 is TGCAGTGCTAGAGTTGCTAGCGGCTCCTACAATGAGCAGTTCTTC.

V usage is TRBV2 and J usage is TRBJ1-4; a weak D match, TRBD1 (5 bases). Looked up from germline, CDR1 is SNHLY and CDR2 is FYNNEI. The V end was cut by 7 bases, the J end by 7 bases, with 16 bases between. The CDR3 loop spans 14 amino acids. The CDR3 protein is CASKGKGLGEKLFF. DNA of the CDR3: TGTGCCAGCAAGGGGAAAGGGCTCGGTGAAAAACTGTTTTTT.

The V call is TRBV12-3 or TRBV12-4, the J call TRBJ1-4; possibly TRBD1 for D (5 bases). This CDR3 has 14 residues. V was pared by 6 bases and J by 3 bases, with 11 bases between. The CDR3 is CASRTGTANEKLFF. CDR3 DNA sequence: TGTGCCAGCAGAACCGGGACCGCTAATGAAAAACTGTTTTTT.

This chain uses TRBV2 with TRBJ2-3; unclear D gene. V shed 3 bases and J shed 4 bases, with 5 bases lying between them. Germline loops: CDR1 SNHLY, CDR2 FYNNEI. The CDR3 contains 12 residues. The CDR3 spells CASSELADTQYF. The CDR3, as DNA: TGTGCCAGCAGTGAGCTTGCAGATACGCAGTATTTT.

The chain links TRBV4-2 to TRBJ2-3, with 9 bases aligning to TRBD1. From germline, CDR1 is LGHNA and CDR2 YNFKEQ. With 8 bases clipped from V and 3 bases from J, the junction kept 9 bases outside the gene matches. The CDR3 is 15 residues long. CDR3 sequence reads: CASDRGGQGTDTQYF. The CDR3 DNA reads as TGTGCCAGCGATAGGGGTGGACAGGGGACAGATACGCAGTATTTT.

This clonotype appeared once. The chain uses TRBV5-5 and TRBJ1-2; possible D gene TRBD1, 6 bases. This CDR3 region has 13 residues. Deletions cut 2 bases from V and 3 bases from J, with 8 bases between. From germline, CDR1 is SGHKS and CDR2 YYEKEE (reference sequence). For the CDR3, the DNA is TGTGCCAGCAGCTTACAGGGACACTATGGCTACACCTTC. Encoded protein: CASSLQGHYGYTF.

The chain uses TRBV4-3 and TRBJ1-5, with D uncertain. CDR1 LGHNA and CDR2 YSLEER come from the germline V gene. This CDR3 spans 14 amino acids. V was clipped by 1 base and J by 4 bases, with 8 bases between them. In DNA, the CDR3 is TGCGCCAGCAGCCAAGGCATGGGAAATCAGCCCCAGCATTTT. Its translation: CASSQGMGNQPQHF.

The chain employs TRBV7-2 and TRBJ2-3; the D gene could be TRBD1 or TRBD2 (6 bases each). The ends were cut back, 4 bases at V and 4 bases at J, with 12 bases in the middle. Looked up from germline, CDR1 is SGHTA and CDR2 is FQGNSA. The length of the CDR3 is 14 residues. The DNA for the CDR3 is TGTGCCAGCAGCTCCGGGGGCAACTCAGATACGCAGTATTTT. Protein sequence: CASSSGGNSDTQYF.

The J gene is TRBJ1-5, the V gene TRBV29-1; D possibly corresponds to TRBD1 (6 bases). V lost 6 bases to trimming and J lost 3 bases, with 12 bases between them. From germline, CDR1 is SQVTM and CDR2 ANQGSEA. The CDR3 runs 13 residues. CDR3 loop: CSVGGQNNQPQHF. Here the CDR3 DNA reads TGCAGCGTCGGCGGACAGAACAATCAGCCCCAGCATTTT.

The chain combines TRBV11-1 with TRBJ2-3, with 14 bases matching TRBD2. Trimming at V came to 5 bases and at J to 4 bases, leaving 11 bases not matched to a gene. In germline, CDR1 is SGHAT, CDR2 FQDESV (reference sequence). This CDR3 contains 18 residues. CDR3 nucleotides: TGTGCCAGCAGCGCACAGACTAGCGGGGGGGCTTTCGCAGATACGCAGTATTTT. Translating gives CASSAQTSGGAFADTQYF. Full variable domain (outside the CDR3, taken from reference TRBV11-1 and TRBJ2-3): EAEVAQSPRYKITEKSQAVAFWCDPISGHATLYWYRQILGQGPELLVQFQDESVVDDSQLPKDRFSAERLKGVDSTLKIQPAELGDSAMYLCASSAQTSGGAFADTQYFGPGTRLTVL.

The chain carries TRBV29-1 and TRBJ1-2; 12 positions agree with TRBD1. This CDR3 contains 15 residues. From germline, CDR1 is SQVTM and CDR2 ANQGSEA. J gave up 5 bases and V 7 bases, and 11 bases lay outside the gene matches. CDR3 DNA sequence: TGCAGCGCTCAAACCGGGACAGGGGGCTTGTATGGCTACACCTTC. It codes for CSAQTGTGGLYGYTF.

This chain uses TRBV7-9 with TRBJ1-1, with D possibly matching TRBD1 (6 bases). Trimming left V 4 bases short and J 1 base short, with 10 bases between. This CDR3 is 14 amino acids long. Germline V gene lookup returns CDR1 SEHNR and CDR2 FQNEAQ (reference sequence). The CDR3 loop reads CASSSETGNTEAFF. The CDR3 coding sequence is TGTGCCAGCAGCTCGGAGACAGGGAACACTGAAGCTTTCTTT.

V is TRBV21-1 and J is TRBJ2-1; TRBD2 was called by the table and not checked on the DNA. TRBV21-1 represents a pseudogene. CDR3 size: 15 residues. CDR3 DNA: TGTGCCAGCAGCAAACGGAGCGGGGCACACAATGAGCAGTTCTTC. Translating it yields CASSKRSGAHNEQFF.

This clonotype turned up a few times. The rearrangement joins TRBV5-1 to TRBJ2-1; D might be TRBD1 or TRBD2, each matching 6 bases. Trimming shortened V by 4 bases and J by 6 bases, and 17 bases separated the two germline ends. Germline CDR1 SGHRS, CDR2 YFSETQ. This CDR3 contains 15 residues. CDR3 bases: TGCGCCAGCAGCACGACTAGAGGGACACCCAATGAGCAGTTCTTC. It codes for CASSTTRGTPNEQFF.

V gene TRBV20-1 combines with J gene TRBJ2-3; D is undetermined. The CDR3 spans 16 residues. Between the trimmed V and J ends, which lost 0 bases and 4 bases, there was a span of 17 bases. The germline V gene has CDR1 DFQATT and CDR2 SNEGSKA (reference sequence). CDR3 DNA sequence: TGCAGTGCTAGAGATGTAAGGACGGCCCCCCCAGATACGCAGTATTTT. It translates to CSARDVRTAPPDTQYF.

V and J are TRBV6-2 or TRBV6-3 and TRBJ1-1, with 7 bases lining up with TRBD1. The germline V gene encodes CDR1 MNHEY and CDR2 SVGEGT. J lost 0 bases, V lost 0 bases, and 7 bases had no gene match. The length of the CDR3 is 17 residues. For the CDR3, the DNA is TGTGCCAGCAGTTACTCGACGGGACAGCTCATGAACACTGAAGCTTTCTTT. Translation gives CASSYSTGQLMNTEAFF.

The rearrangement uses TRBV4-1 and TRBJ2-2; D remains unclear. Germline V gene data show CDR1 as MGHRA and CDR2 as YSYEKL. The CDR3 sequence is 15 residues long. Trimming cost V 2 bases and J 6 bases, with 13 bases left between them. The CDR3 spells CASSQSVVGAGELFF. The CDR3 DNA reads as TGCGCCAGCAGCCAATCGGTGGTTGGGGCCGGGGAGCTGTTTTTT.